The 13 T cell receptor beta chains below come from one sample, sequenced in a study of blood T cell repertoires in COVID-19 (TCRdb year 2020). Library preparation was by the immunoSEQ multiplex PCR assay. TCRdb stores this immuneACCESS table with in-frame sequences only. Part of the clones is absent; in the studies checked, under half of the shortfall reflects unresolved V genes, and no reason is known for the rest. The sample table records some 97,000 clones; roughly 87% of these occur just once. The top ten clones comprise approximately 7.3% of the sample. The material sequenced was peripheral blood. Receptor source: a young man in a cohort sampled during active COVID-19.

The chain's CDR3 is CASSQEGGYNEQFF. The DNA for the CDR3 is TGTGCCAGCAGCCAAGAAGGCGGATACAATGAGCAGTTCTTC. This chain connects TRBV4-2 to TRBJ2-1; unclear D gene. The germline V and J ends were trimmed by 0 bases and 4 bases, with 7 bases remaining between them. The CDR3 runs 14 residues. Germline values: CDR1 LGHNA, CDR2 YNFKEQ.

The V call is TRBV7-2, the J call TRBJ1-6; D unclear. The V and J ends lost 2 bases and 7 bases respectively, with 6 bases between them. This CDR3 comprises 13 residues. Germline V CDR1 and CDR2: SGHTA, FQGNSA. The CDR3 DNA reads TGTGCCAGCAGCTTAACAGTGAATTCACCCCTCCACTTT. It yields the protein CASSLTVNSPLHF. The entire variable domain, with the rest obtained from reference TRBV7-2 and TRBJ1-6, is as follows: GAGVSQSPSNKVTEKGKDVELRCDPISGHTALYWYRQSLGQGLEFLIYFQGNSAPDKSGLPSDRFSAERTGGSVSTLTIQRTQQEDSAVYLCASSLTVNSPLHFGNGTRLTVT.

This sequence joins TRBV18 and TRBJ2-3, with TRBD2 matching 8 bases. The trim removed 3 bases at V and 6 bases at J, leaving 14 bases unmatched. CDR3 length equals 17 residues. Germline assignment: CDR1 KGHSH and CDR2 LQKENI. DNA of the CDR3: TGTGCCAGCTCACCCCTAGCTGGGTCGCGGGGGGCGGATACGCAGTATTTT. This codes for CASSPLAGSRGADTQYF. The full variable domain, rest sourced from reference TRBV18 and TRBJ2-3, is NAGVMQNPRHLVRRRGQEARLRCSPMKGHSHVYWYRQLPEEGLKFMVYLQKENIIDESGMPKERFSAEFPKEGPSILRIQQVVRGDSAAYFCASSPLAGSRGADTQYFGPGTRLTVL.

This clone was counted a single time. The chain uses TRBV7-2 and TRBJ1-2; unclear D gene. Germline V gene lookup returns CDR1 SGHTA and CDR2 FQGNSA. The length of the CDR3 is 13 residues. V lost 5 bases and J lost 8, with 15 bases in between. The CDR3, as DNA: TGTGCCAGCAGCCCCTTGGCGGGGAGAGGCTACACCTTC. This gives the protein CASSPLAGRGYTF.

The gene calls are TRBV5-1 and TRBJ1-2, with 7 bases fitting TRBD1. The CDR3 has 13 amino acids. Germline V gene lookup returns CDR1 SGHRS and CDR2 YFSETQ. The V segment lost 5 bases and the J segment 4 bases; nucleotides outside the gene matches: 5. CDR3 nucleotide sequence: TGCGCCAGCAGTCGGGACAGACCCTATGGCTACACCTTC. Translating gives CASSRDRPYGYTF.

The rearrangement links TRBV30 to TRBJ2-5, with D perhaps matching TRBD2 (6 bases). The V end lost 8 bases, the J end lost 5 bases, and 21 bases lay between the germline ends. Germline assignment: CDR1 GTSNPN and CDR2 SVGIG (reference sequence). This CDR3 region has 14 residues. The CDR3 is CAGGTASGRETQYF. In DNA, the CDR3 is TGTGCCGGGGGGACTGCCTCCGGTCGGGAGACCCAGTACTTC.

The chain links TRBV10-2 to TRBJ1-2; 10 nucleotides agree with TRBD1. The CDR3 sequence is 13 residues long. Germline V CDR1 and CDR2: WSHSY, SAAADI. V lost 5 bases, J lost 4 bases, and 1 base stayed unmatched. CDR3 sequence: CASSRTGGYGYTF. CDR3 in DNA: TGCGCCAGCAGTCGGACAGGGGGCTATGGCTACACCTTC.

For this clone: The junction shows a germline mismatch at one end, possibly a read error. V gene TRBV30 combines with J gene TRBJ1-1, with 8 bases identical to TRBD1. This CDR3 has 12 amino acids. CDR1 is GTSNPN and CDR2 is SVGIG in the germline V gene (reference sequence). Here the CDR3 reads CAWGKMAGTGVF. CDR3 bases: TGTGCCTGGGGCAAGATGGCCGGGACAGGAGTCTTT.

The rearrangement links TRBV24-1 to TRBJ2-5; 7 bases line up with TRBD1. Germline trimming cut 1 base from V and 2 bases from J; bases unmatched to any gene: 3. From germline, CDR1 is KGHDR and CDR2 SFDVKD. The CDR3 runs 15 residues. The CDR3 reads CATSDFRDRQETQYF. The CDR3, as DNA: TGTGCCACCAGTGATTTCCGGGACAGACAAGAGACCCAGTACTTC.

The V gene is TRBV11-2, the J gene TRBJ2-3; D not resolved. Trimming left V 3 bases short and J 0 bases short, with 7 bases between. The CDR3 is 14 amino acids. Germline V CDR1 and CDR2: SGHAT, FQNNGV. The CDR3 DNA reads as TGTGCCAGCAGCTTTAGATCTAGCACAGATACGCAGTATTTT. This translates into CASSFRSSTDTQYF.

This chain joins TRBV19 and TRBJ1-4; D is undetermined. CDR1 is LNHDA and CDR2 is SQIVND in the germline V gene (reference sequence). V gave up 0 bases and J gave up 3 bases, with 17 bases separating them. The CDR3 is 18 residues long. CDR3 region: CASSIDGLFFVSNEKLFF. The DNA for the CDR3 is TGTGCCAGTAGTATAGACGGACTGTTCTTCGTATCTAATGAAAAACTGTTTTTT.

The chain employs TRBV6-1 and TRBJ1-6; no clear D gene. There are 13 residues in the CDR3. From germline, CDR1 is MNHNS and CDR2 SASEGT. The V end was cut by 1 base, the J end by 7 bases, with 5 bases between. The CDR3 loop reads CASSEGGNSPLHF. Here the CDR3 DNA reads TGTGCCAGCAGTGAAGGTGGCAATTCACCCCTCCACTTT.

The J gene is TRBJ2-1, the V gene TRBV18; 10 positions match TRBD2. The CDR3 runs to 17 residues. Germline CDR1 is KGHSH and CDR2 is LQKENI. The trim removed 5 bases at V and 4 bases at J, leaving 11 bases unmatched. As DNA, the CDR3 is TGTGCCAGCTCAGCCTTCCCACTAGCGGGGAGGTACAATGAGCAGTTCTTC. It yields the protein CASSAFPLAGRYNEQFF.